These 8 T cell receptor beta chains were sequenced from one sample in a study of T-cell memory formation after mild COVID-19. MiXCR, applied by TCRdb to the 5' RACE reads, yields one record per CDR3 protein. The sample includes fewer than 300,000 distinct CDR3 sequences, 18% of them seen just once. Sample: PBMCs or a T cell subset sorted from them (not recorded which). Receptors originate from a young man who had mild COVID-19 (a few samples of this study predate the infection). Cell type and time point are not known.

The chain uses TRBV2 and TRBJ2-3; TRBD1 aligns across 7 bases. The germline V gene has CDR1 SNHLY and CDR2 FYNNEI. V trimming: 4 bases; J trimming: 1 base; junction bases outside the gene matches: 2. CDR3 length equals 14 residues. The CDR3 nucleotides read TGTGCCAGCAGTGGGGACAGCGGCACAGATACGCAGTATTTT. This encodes CASSGDSGTDTQYF.

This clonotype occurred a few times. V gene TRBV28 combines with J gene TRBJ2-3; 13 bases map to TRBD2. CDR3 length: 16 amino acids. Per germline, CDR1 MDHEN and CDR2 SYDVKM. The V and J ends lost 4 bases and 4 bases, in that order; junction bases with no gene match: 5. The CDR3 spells CASSSRTSGGSDTQYF. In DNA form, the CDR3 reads TGTGCCAGCAGTTCCCGGACTAGCGGGGGTTCAGATACGCAGTATTTT.

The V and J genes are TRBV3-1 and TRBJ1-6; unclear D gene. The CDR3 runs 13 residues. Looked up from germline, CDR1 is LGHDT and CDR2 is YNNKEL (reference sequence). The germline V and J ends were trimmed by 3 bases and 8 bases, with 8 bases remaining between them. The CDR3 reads CASSQGSYSPLHF. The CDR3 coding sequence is TGTGCCAGCAGCCAGGGCAGTTATTCACCCCTCCACTTT. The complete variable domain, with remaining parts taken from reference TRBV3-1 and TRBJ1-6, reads DTAVSQTPKYLVTQMGNDKSIKCEQNLGHDTMYWYKQDSKKFLKIMFSYNNKELIINETVPNRFSPKSPDKAHLNLHINSLELGDSAVYFCASSQGSYSPLHFGNGTRLTVT.

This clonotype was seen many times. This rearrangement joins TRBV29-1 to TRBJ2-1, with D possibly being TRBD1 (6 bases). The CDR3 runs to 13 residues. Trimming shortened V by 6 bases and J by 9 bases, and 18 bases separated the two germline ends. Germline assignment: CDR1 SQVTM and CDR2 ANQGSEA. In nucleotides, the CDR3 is TGCAGCGTACCCCGGGACACCTCGGGTGAGCAGTTCTTC. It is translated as CSVPRDTSGEQFF.

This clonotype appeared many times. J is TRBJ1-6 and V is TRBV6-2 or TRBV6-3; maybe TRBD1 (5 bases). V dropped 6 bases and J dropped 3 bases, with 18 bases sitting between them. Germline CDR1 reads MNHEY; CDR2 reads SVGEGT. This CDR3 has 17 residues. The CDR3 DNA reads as TGTGCCAGCAGCCGAAATCGGGACGGACGCTATAATTCACCCCTCCACTTT. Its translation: CASSRNRDGRYNSPLHF.

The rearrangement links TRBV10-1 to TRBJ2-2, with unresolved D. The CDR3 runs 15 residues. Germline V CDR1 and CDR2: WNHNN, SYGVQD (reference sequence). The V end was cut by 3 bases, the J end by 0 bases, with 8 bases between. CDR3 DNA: TGCGCCAGCAGTGATGGCCAGTCGAACACCGGGGAGCTGTTTTTT. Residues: CASSDGQSNTGELFF.

CDR3 coding DNA: TGTGCCAGCAGTGAGGGGGCGAGCACAGATACGCAGTATTTT. Amino acids: CASSEGASTDTQYF. The chain employs TRBV6-4 and TRBJ2-3, with D possibly being TRBD1 (6 bases). This CDR3 spans 14 amino acids. V was cut by 3 bases and J by 0 bases, with 7 bases left in between. CDR1 and CDR2 from the germline V gene are MRHNA and SNTAGT.

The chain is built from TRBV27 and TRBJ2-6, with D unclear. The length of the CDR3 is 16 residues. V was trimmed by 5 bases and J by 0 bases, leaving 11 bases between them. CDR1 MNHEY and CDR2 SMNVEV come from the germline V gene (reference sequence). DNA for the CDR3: TGTGCCAGCAGTCCCCCGCCAATCTCTGGGGCCAACGTCCTGACTTTC. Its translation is CASSPPPISGANVLTF.